Listed below are T cell receptor beta chains from one sample, sequenced in a study of T cell responses to AZD1222 COVID-19 vaccine. Clones were sequenced by immunoSEQ multiplex PCR, and TCRdb holds only the in-frame ones, with some missing. Among under 150,000 clones listed, roughly 92% were seen once. The source material was peripheral blood, sampled 28 days after the second AZD1222 dose. These receptors all stem from an adult who received the AZD1222 COVID-19 vaccine. Both conserved end residues are part of each CDR3. A D gene is named only where the DNA matches it firmly. Rows may omit the clone size; those that give it use once, few, many or a size class.

>TRBV6-5|TRBD1|NA|TRBJ2-5
TGTGCCAGCAGGTCTACCGGGACAGTTCGAGAGACCCAGTACTTC
CASRSTGTVRETQYF
>TRBV30|TRBD1|NA|TRBJ2-2
TGTGCCTGGGCGGGGACAGGGTACACCGGGGAGCTGTTTTTT
CAWAGTGYTGELFF
>TRBV9|TRBD1|once|TRBJ2-7
TGTGCCAGCAGCTTTGCAGGGGGCGGGTACGAGCAGTACTTC
CASSFAGGGYEQYF
>TRBV7-9|NA|NA|TRBJ2-3
TGTGCCAGCAGCCTAGGGGGGAGCGTGTTAGATACGCAGTATTTT
CASSLGGSVLDTQYF
>TRBV3-1/TRBV3-2|NA|NA|TRBJ2-1
TGTGCCAGCAGCCTGCGTATCTTAGGCTCCTACAATGAGCAGTTCTTC
CASSLRILGSYNEQFF
>TRBV7-9|TRBD1|NA|TRBJ2-2
TGTGCCAGCAGCGACACAGGGGCTGGGACCGGGGAGCTGTTTTTT
CASSDTGAGTGELFF
>TRBV6-1|TRBD2|NA|TRBJ2-2
TGTGCCAGCACTGAATGGGGGCGGGAGGGAAGGACCGGGGAGCTGTTTTTT
CASTEWGREGRTGELFF
>TRBV2|NA|NA|TRBJ1-1
TGTGCCAGCAATAGGGTTCTTTCTGAAGCTTTCTTT
CASNRVLSEAFF
>TRBV5-1|TRBD1|NA|TRBJ2-3
TGCGCCAGCAGCTTGGCCGGGACAGGGGCAGATACGCAGTATTTT
CASSLAGTGADTQYF
>TRBV2|TRBD1|once|TRBJ2-1
TGTGCCAGCTCTGAACTGGGACAGAGCCGTTACAATGAGCAGTTCTTC
CASSELGQSRYNEQFF
>TRBV20-1|NA|NA|TRBJ2-1
TGCAGTGCTAGAGTGGTAGCTGAGCAGTTCTTC
CSARVVAEQFF
>TRBV3-1/TRBV3-2|TRBD1|NA|TRBJ2-7
TGTGCCAGCAGCCCGACAGGGGGCTTCGAGCAGTACTTC
CASSPTGGFEQYF
>TRBV4-1|NA|few|TRBJ2-2
TGCGCCAGCAGCCCGAGCCCTCTAGACAGAAACACCGGGGAGCTGTTTTTT
CASSPSPLDRNTGELFF
>TRBV7-8|NA|NA|TRBJ1-1
TGTGCCAGCAGCTTAAGTGGCAGGCGAGGTGAAGCTTTCTTT
CASSLSGRRGEAFF
>TRBV9|TRBD2|NA|TRBJ2-1
TGTGCCACCTCAGGACTAGCGGGAGAGCAGTTCTTC
CATSGLAGEQFF
>TRBV20-1|NA|NA|TRBJ1-1
TGCAGTATCCAGACAAACACTGAAGCTTTCTTT
CSIQTNTEAFF
>TRBV19|TRBD2|NA|TRBJ2-3
TGTGCCAGTAGTATTCCCTTTGGTAGCGGGAGGAGCACAGATACGCAGTATTTT
CASSIPFGSGRSTDTQYF
>TRBV3-1/TRBV3-2|NA|NA|TRBJ1-3
TGTGCCAGCAGCCAATACTTGACCGGGAACACCATATATTTT
CASSQYLTGNTIYF
>TRBV28|NA|NA|TRBJ2-3
TGTGCCAGCAGTTTCCCTCCCGACGGTACAGATACGCAGTATTTT
CASSFPPDGTDTQYF
>TRBV10-2|TRBD1|NA|TRBJ1-3
TGCGCCAGCAGTGATATGACAGGGGCTGGAAACACCATATATTTT
CASSDMTGAGNTIYF
>TRBV28|NA|NA|TRBJ1-5
TGTGCCAGCAGTTTGTGGACAGAGAATCAGCCCCAGCATTTT
CASSLWTENQPQHF
>TRBV7-9|TRBD2|NA|TRBJ2-1
TGTGCCAGCAGCCAAGGGACTAGCGGGAGTTGGACTGAGCAGTTCTTC
CASSQGTSGSWTEQFF
>TRBV6-6|NA|NA|TRBJ1-6
TGTGCCAGCAGTCGCACTGGGTGGACATTCTCCTATAATTCACCCCTCCACTTT
CASSRTGWTFSYNSPLHF
>TRBV9|TRBD1|NA|TRBJ1-1
TGTGCCAGCAGCCTCCGGGACAGTCGCACTGAAGCTTTCTTT
CASSLRDSRTEAFF
>TRBV5-1|NA|NA|TRBJ1-4
TGCGCCACCTCGGGAGAGGGTAGGGGTAATGAAAAACTGTTTTTT
CATSGEGRGNEKLFF
>TRBV27|NA|NA|TRBJ1-1
TGTGCCAGCAGTCTGTGGGTAGAAGGGGGCACTGAAGCTTTCTTT
CASSLWVEGGTEAFF
>TRBV6-5|NA|NA|TRBJ2-7
TGTGCCAGCAGAGGATTGGGTCCTACCTACGAGCAGTACTTC
CASRGLGPTYEQYF
>TRBV15|NA|NA|TRBJ2-7
TGTGCCACCAGCTCCCCCTACAAGGTTCCCGACGAGCAGTACTTC
CATSSPYKVPDEQYF
>TRBV14|NA|NA|TRBJ2-1
TGTGCCAGCAGCCAAGCGACCGGAAGATACAATGAGCAGTTCTTC
CASSQATGRYNEQFF
>TRBV27|TRBD1|NA|TRBJ2-1
TGTGCCAGCAGTTTATCTCGGGGACAGGGTGCGTTCTTC
CASSLSRGQGAFF
>TRBV4-2|TRBD2|NA|TRBJ2-3
TGTGCCAGCAGCCACCCCCGCGGGACTAGCGAGGATACGCAGTATTTT
CASSHPRGTSEDTQYF
>TRBV5-1|NA|NA|TRBJ2-7
TGCGCCAGCAGCTTCGAAGAGGGCGGAGCCTACGAGCAGTACTTC
CASSFEEGGAYEQYF
>TRBV6-4|TRBD2|once|TRBJ2-1
TGTGCCAGCAGTGATGGGCTAGCGGGACACAATGAGCAGTTCTTC
CASSDGLAGHNEQFF
>TRBV3-1/TRBV3-2|TRBD2|NA|TRBJ2-5
TGTGCCAGCAGCGACCGCCCGGGACTAGCGGGAGTTGGGTTATTAAGAGAGACCCAGTACTTC
CASSDRPGLAGVGLLRETQYF
>TRBV5-1|TRBD2|once|TRBJ2-3
TGCGCCAGCAGCTTGGGACTAGCGGTCGGGTCCGGTACGCAGTATTTT
CASSLGLAVGSGTQYF
>TRBV6-5|NA|once|TRBJ2-7
TGTGCCAGCAGTTTAGAGGGCGGCTACGAGCAGTACTTC
CASSLEGGYEQYF
>TRBV5-1|TRBD2|NA|TRBJ2-2
TGCGCCAGCAGCTTGGTCTTAGCTAGCGGCGGGGAGCTGTTTTTT
CASSLVLASGGELFF
>TRBV10-3|TRBD1|NA|TRBJ1-2
TGTGCCGCGGGACAGGTTGGGTATGGCTACACCTTC
CAAGQVGYGYTF
>TRBV7-9|NA|NA|TRBJ1-1
TGTGCCAGCAGCAATCAGCCTGAGACATCGAACACTGAAGCTTTCTTT
CASSNQPETSNTEAFF
>TRBV7-9|NA|NA|TRBJ2-5
TGTGCCAGCAGACAGAACCAAGAGACCCAGTACTTC
CASRQNQETQYF
>TRBV11-2|NA|NA|TRBJ1-2
TGTGCCAGCAGCTTAGTAGGCGGCAGCTCCTATGGCTACACCTTC
CASSLVGGSSYGYTF
>TRBV2|NA|NA|TRBJ2-7
TGTGCCAGCAGTGATAACAGGGTGGCCTACGAGCAGTACTTC
CASSDNRVAYEQYF
>TRBV28|TRBD2|once|TRBJ2-1
TGTGCCAGCAGCCTTCTCGGAGCGGGAGGCGAGAATGAGCAGTTCTTC
CASSLLGAGGENEQFF
>TRBV19|NA|NA|TRBJ1-5
TGTGCCAGTAGTCTCAGGGTTGGCAATCAGCCCCAGCATTTT
CASSLRVGNQPQHF
>TRBV2|NA|once|TRBJ2-1
TGTGCCAGCAGTGAGCAAGGCGATGAGCAGTTCTTC
CASSEQGDEQFF
>TRBV4-2|TRBD2|NA|TRBJ2-3
TGTGCCAGCAGCCCGGAAAATATGGAGACTAGCGGGAGTTCGGGGGGTACAGATACGCAGTATTTT
CASSPENMETSGSSGGTDTQYF
>TRBV7-9|NA|NA|TRBJ2-1
TGTGCCAGCAGCCGCGGCCAGCTTAGCTCCTACAATGAGCAGTTCTTC
CASSRGQLSSYNEQFF
>TRBV28|TRBD2|NA|TRBJ2-2
TGTGCCAGCAGTCTCGACGGGAGGGCCTGGGGAACCGGGGAGCTGTTTTTT
CASSLDGRAWGTGELFF
>TRBV11-2|NA|NA|TRBJ1-5
TGTGCCAGCAGCTTCGGGCCAGTAGGTAGCAATCAGCCCCAGCATTTT
CASSFGPVGSNQPQHF
>TRBV7-9|NA|NA|TRBJ2-2
TGTGCCAGCAGCTACTCCGAAGGAGGGGAGCTGTTTTTT
CASSYSEGGELFF
>TRBV15|NA|NA|TRBJ1-1
TGTGCCACCAGCAGGGAACGGGGCACTGAAGCTTTCTTT
CATSRERGTEAFF
>TRBV12-3/TRBV12-4|TRBD1|NA|TRBJ2-1
TGTGCCAGCAGGACGACAGGGGAGCAGTTCTTC
CASRTTGEQFF
>TRBV6-5|NA|NA|TRBJ1-1
TGTGCCAGCAGAGAGTTAGGGTTGAACACTGAAGCTTTCTTT
CASRELGLNTEAFF
>TRBV30|NA|NA|TRBJ1-2
TGTGCGCTAGGACGTTATGGCTACACCTTC
CALGRYGYTF